This TCR beta chain originates from a study of beta chain features in type 1 diabetes. Study conclusions and caveats: Comparison showed that naive, central memory and Treg TCRB repertoires appeared more similar among patients than among healthy donors. Shorter TCRB CDR3s, moderately but significantly so, marked every one of the four CD4+ subsets in Type 1 diabetes patients.

Germline values: CDR1 LNHDA, CDR2 SQIVND (reference sequence). The V end was cut by 0 bases, the J end by 0 bases, with 3 bases between. The CDR3 has 14 residues. This clone was counted only a few times. Its antigen remains unknown. The whole isolated RNA underwent reverse transcription, so sequencing captured expressed TCRB transcripts. Here immunoSEQ multiplex PCR was the method, and the copy in TCRdb shows in-frame clones only, minus some. The data contain about 150,000 clones, roughly 8% of them singletons. Purity (above 95%) was reached by all sorted populations. The V and J genes are TRBV19 and TRBJ1-3; D not resolved. Sequences were obtained from central memory CD4+ T cells from blood. The receptor was isolated from a young man with type 1 diabetes. CDR3 DNA sequence: TGTGCCAGTAGTATAGACTTCTCTGGAAACACCATATATTTT. Amino acid sequence: CASSIDFSGNTIYF.